The 10 T cell receptor beta chains in this list originate from one sample, sequenced in a study of blood T cell repertoires in COVID-19. Only in-frame clones appear in the TCRdb table, and some are missing; sequencing was by immunoSEQ multiplex PCR. Of approximately 46,000 clones listed, roughly nine tenths were seen once; the top ten hold about a sixth. The sample comprised peripheral blood. These receptors all come from a man in his 70s with active COVID-19.

The chain links TRBV5-1 to TRBJ2-3, with a possible D match to TRBD1 (6 bases). The V gene lost 0 bases and the J gene lost 1 base, with 12 bases spanning the gap. The length of the CDR3 is 16 residues. CDR1 is SGHRS and CDR2 is YFSETQ in the germline V gene. The CDR3 sequence: CASSLVLDRGTDTQYF. DNA of the CDR3: TGCGCCAGCAGCTTGGTTCTGGACAGAGGCACAGATACGCAGTATTTT.

The V and J genes are TRBV20-1 and TRBJ1-5, with D unresolved. Per the germline V gene, CDR1 is DFQATT and CDR2 is SNEGSKA (reference sequence). CDR3 length: 13 amino acids. The ends were cut back, 3 bases at V and 6 bases at J, with 12 bases in the middle. CDR3 region: CSASGGSGQPQHF. CDR3 coding DNA: TGCAGTGCTAGTGGAGGTAGCGGTCAGCCCCAGCATTTT.

The chain carries TRBV12-5 and TRBJ2-2; D possibly corresponds to TRBD1 (5 bases). The CDR3 is 14 amino acids. Trimming stripped 6 bases from V and 2 bases from J, with 10 bases between. CDR1 and CDR2 from the germline V gene are LGHNT and FRNRAP. CDR3 in DNA: TGTGCTAGTGGCCAGACAGTAAACACCGGGGAGCTGTTTTTT. Amino acid sequence: CASGQTVNTGELFF.

The chain joins TRBV7-9 to TRBJ2-7, with TRBD1 identical over 7 bases. The V gene end was trimmed by 2 bases and the J gene end by 5 bases; junction bases not matched to a gene: 6. The CDR3 covers 14 residues. Germline values: CDR1 SEHNR, CDR2 FQNEAQ (reference sequence). CDR3 sequence: CASSLSDRDHEQYF. The CDR3 region has the DNA TGTGCCAGCAGCTTATCTGACAGGGACCACGAGCAGTACTTC.

The chain employs TRBV5-1 and TRBJ1-1; TRBD1 aligns across 8 bases. CDR1 is SGHRS, CDR2 YFSETQ, per germline. This CDR3 region has 16 residues. V shed 4 bases, J shed 0 bases, and the junction held 8 bases outside the gene matches. The DNA of the CDR3 is TGCGCCAGCAGCCTACCGACAGGGGCAATGAACACTGAAGCTTTCTTT. It specifies CASSLPTGAMNTEAFF.

The CDR3 region has the DNA TGTGCCAGTAGGGGACAGGGCAATCAGCCCCAGCATTTT. This translates into CASRGQGNQPQHF. The V gene is TRBV19, the J gene TRBJ1-5, with 8 bases lining up with TRBD1. The trim removed 6 bases at V and 2 bases at J, leaving 0 bases unmatched. The CDR3 covers 13 residues. In germline, CDR1 is LNHDA, CDR2 SQIVND (reference sequence).

The chain combines TRBV4-3 with TRBJ2-1, with 9 bases that match TRBD2. Germline trimming cut 4 bases from V and 7 bases from J; bases unmatched to any gene: 11. The CDR3 is 16 amino acids. CDR1 is LGHNA, CDR2 YSLEER, per germline. The CDR3 region is CASSRGASGVKNEQFF. The CDR3 nucleotides read TGCGCCAGCAGCCGGGGGGCTAGCGGGGTTAAGAATGAGCAGTTCTTC.

The chain carries TRBV4-1 and TRBJ1-2; D gene uncertain. The CDR3 extends over 13 amino acids. The germline V gene encodes CDR1 MGHRA and CDR2 YSYEKL. With 0 bases removed from V and 4 bases from J, the gap between germline ends came to 6 bases. As DNA, the CDR3 is TGCGCCAGCAGCCAAGATGTATCCTATGGCTACACCTTC. This gives the protein CASSQDVSYGYTF.

The rearrangement joins TRBV2 to TRBJ2-5; 8 nucleotides match TRBD2. V shed 8 bases and J 1 base; nucleotides not matched to a gene: 15. CDR1 is SNHLY and CDR2 is FYNNEI in the germline V gene. This CDR3 region has 17 residues. CDR3 in DNA: TGTGCCAGCTCCATAGGAACGCTTAGCGGGGTCCAAGAGACCCAGTACTTC. Translating gives CASSIGTLSGVQETQYF.

The chain has TRBV19 and TRBJ2-7; 9 nucleotides agree with TRBD1. Germline V gives CDR1 LNHDA, CDR2 SQIVND (reference sequence). This CDR3 has 14 residues. J was trimmed by 3 bases and V by 5 bases; bases with no gene match: 5. The CDR3 DNA sequence: TGTGCCAGTAGTGTCCGACAGGGGGGCTACGAGCAGTACTTC. Residues: CASSVRQGGYEQYF. Full variable domain (outside the CDR3, taken from reference TRBV19 and TRBJ2-7): DGGITQSPKYLFRKEGQNVTLSCEQNLNHDAMYWYRQDPGQGLRLIYYSQIVNDFQKGDIAEGYSVSREKKESFPLTVTSAQKNPTAFYLCASSVRQGGYEQYFGPGTRLTVT.